This T cell receptor (beta chain) was found in a study of metastatic and nonmetastatic thyroid tumors. TCRdb ran MiXCR on the PCR reads. The sample shows tens of thousands of clones, roughly a quarter of them seen only once. The CDR3 is 16 amino acids. V gave up 5 bases and J gave up 4 bases, with 21 bases separating them. The germline CDR1 and CDR2 sequences are SGHAT and FQNNGV. None of the patients had undergone any treatment ahead of thyroid surgery. There are many counts of this clone. The sample consisted of tumor tissue. The receptor comes from a male donor with papillary thyroid cancer or a benign thyroid nodule (not recorded which). Some clones in this sample may be carry-over from other donors' samples. The V gene is TRBV11-2, the J gene TRBJ2-7, with D perhaps assigned TRBD1 or TRBD2 (5 bases each). This chain's CDR3 is CASSPGPAAGNYEQYF. CDR3 nucleotides: TGTGCCAGCAGCCCGGGACCCGCGGCTGGGAATTACGAGCAGTACTTC.